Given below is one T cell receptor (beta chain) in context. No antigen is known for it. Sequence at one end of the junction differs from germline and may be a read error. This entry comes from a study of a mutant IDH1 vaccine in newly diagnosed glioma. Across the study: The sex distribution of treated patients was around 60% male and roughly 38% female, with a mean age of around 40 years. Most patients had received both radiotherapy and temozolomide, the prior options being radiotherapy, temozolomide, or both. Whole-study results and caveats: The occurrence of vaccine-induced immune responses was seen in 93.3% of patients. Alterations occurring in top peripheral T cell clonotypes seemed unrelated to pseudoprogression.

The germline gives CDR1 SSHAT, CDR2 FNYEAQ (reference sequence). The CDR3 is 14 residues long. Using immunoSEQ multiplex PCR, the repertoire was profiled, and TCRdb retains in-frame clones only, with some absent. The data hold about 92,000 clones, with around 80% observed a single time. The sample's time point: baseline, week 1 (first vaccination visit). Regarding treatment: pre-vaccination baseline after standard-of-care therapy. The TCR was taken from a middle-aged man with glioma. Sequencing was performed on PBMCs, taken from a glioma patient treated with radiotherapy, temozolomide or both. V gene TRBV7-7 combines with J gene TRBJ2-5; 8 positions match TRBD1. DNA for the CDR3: TGTGCTAGCAGCCCCGGGGACAGGCAAGAGACCCAGTACTTC. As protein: CASSPGDRQETQYF.